The table lists the clone carrying this TCR beta chain with many counts. In making diagnoses, clinical symptoms, serum thyroxine and TRAb, thyroid ultrasound and orbital computed tomography were all used. Amplification of TCR beta CDR3 regions used RNA as the template. An initial round of RT-PCR targeting the TCR CDR3 relied on the HTBI primer set. TCRdb ran MiXCR on the multiplex PCR reads and lists one entry per CDR3 protein. This sample yields some 570,000 distinct CDR3 sequences, of which approximately 14% are seen a single time; more than 6% belongs to the top ten. The source of the sample is a study of T cells in Graves' hyperthyroidism and ophthalmopathy. The source of this sequence is a woman between 18 and 30 years old with Graves' ophthalmopathy. The sample was blood.

The CDR3 protein is CASSLGGFDSGEQFF. CDR3 bases: TGTGCCAGCAGTTTAGGAGGGTTTGATAGTGGCGAGCAGTTCTTC. The gene calls are TRBV28 and TRBJ2-1; tentative D call: TRBD2 (6 bases). There are 15 residues in the CDR3. Trimming cost V 2 bases and J 10 bases, with 18 bases left between them. From germline, CDR1 is MDHEN and CDR2 SYDVKM.